One sample yielded the 5 T cell receptor beta chains listed below, sequenced in a study of cytomegalovirus exposure and HLA in healthy donors (dated by TCRdb to about 2017). The library came from the immunoSEQ multiplex PCR assay. A mixture of 60 forward primers for TCR Vbeta segments and 13 reverse primers for TCR Jbeta segments was used in the multiplex PCR. TCRdb's version of the immuneACCESS table is confined to in-frame rearrangements and falls short of the full clone set. An unresolved V gene accounts for under half of the shortfall where checked; the remainder is of unknown origin. The sample has 100,000 to 150,000 clones on record, about 84% of them singletons. Jointly, the top ten make up 3% to 4% of the sample. Sequencing used PBMCs. Receptors originate from a man in his late teens or twenties in good health and CMV-seropositive.

The V call is TRBV30, the J call TRBJ2-1, with 9 bases aligning to TRBD2. This CDR3 is 13 amino acids long. The J segment lost 5 bases and the V segment lost 5 bases, leaving 4 bases of the junction unmatched. Germline lookup yields CDR1 GTSNPN and CDR2 SVGIG (reference sequence). The CDR3 loop is CAWYQRGDNEQFF. The DNA of the CDR3 is TGTGCCTGGTACCAGCGGGGGGACAATGAGCAGTTCTTC.

The chain couples TRBV5-6 to TRBJ2-5; the match to TRBD2 covers 7 bases. V shed 0 bases and J 0 bases; nucleotides not matched to a gene: 8. This CDR3 comprises 17 residues. CDR1 is SGHDT, CDR2 YYEEEE, per germline. The CDR3 DNA reads as TGTGCCAGCAGCTTGGGACCACGGGGAGGGTACCAAGAGACCCAGTACTTC. It specifies CASSLGPRGGYQETQYF.

The chain is built from TRBV29-1 and TRBJ2-7; TRBD1 might be the D (5 bases). This CDR3 contains 14 residues. Germline CDR1 SQVTM, CDR2 ANQGSEA. V lost 6 bases, J lost 1 base, and 16 bases lay in between. CDR3 in amino acids: CSVIRVGASYEQYF. The CDR3 bases are TGCAGCGTCATAAGGGTAGGGGCATCCTACGAGCAGTACTTC.

The chain couples TRBV7-9 to TRBJ2-7; possibly TRBD2 for D (5 bases). V lost 5 bases, J lost 3 bases, and 8 bases lay in between. This CDR3 is built from 12 residues. Germline V gives CDR1 SEHNR, CDR2 FQNEAQ (reference sequence). The CDR3 loop reads CASSIRDYEQYF. DNA of the CDR3: TGTGCCAGCAGCATCCGGGACTACGAGCAGTACTTC.

V usage is TRBV27 and J usage is TRBJ2-5, with D possibly being TRBD2 (5 bases). The CDR3 consists of 13 residues. In germline, CDR1 is MNHEY, CDR2 SMNVEV (reference sequence). Trimming removed 5 bases from V and 1 base from J, with 8 bases in between. Written as DNA, the CDR3 is TGTGCCAGCAGTAAGCGGCCCCAAGAGACCCAGTACTTC. It specifies CASSKRPQETQYF.